This is a list of T cell receptor beta chains from one sample in a study of yellow fever vaccine responses in identical twins. TCRdb reanalysed the RT-PCR reads using MiXCR and keeps one entry per CDR3 protein. Among approximately 10,000 distinct CDR3 sequences, 77% were seen once, and the ten largest hold under 9.5%. The sample in question was T cells from blood (PBMCs), unsorted or a sorted subset (not recorded which), obtained before or after yellow fever vaccination (not recorded which). The receptors stem from a woman under 30 who received the yellow fever vaccine. CDR3s include the opening cysteine and the closing phenylalanine or tryptophan. The D gene is left open where the match is weak. A row's size may be missing; if present it is once, few, many or a size class.

.,TRBJ1-2,.,TRBV6-4,CASSDSGATGYTF,TGTGCCAGCAGTGACTCGGGTGCAACTGGCTACACCTTC
.,TRBJ1-2,once,TRBV7-1,CASRSAMGMTNYGYTF,TGTGCCAGCAGATCAGCGATGGGGATGACTAACTATGGCTACACCTTC
TRBD2,TRBJ2-2,once,TRBV9,CASSPLPAGTGELFF,TGTGCCAGCAGCCCCCTCCCAGCGGGAACCGGGGAGCTGTTTTTT
.,TRBJ2-3,.,TRBV11-1,CASSSVELSTDTQYF,TGTGCCAGCAGCTCCGTTGAGTTGAGCACAGATACGCAGTATTTT
TRBD1,TRBJ2-1,few,TRBV5-1,CASSLRQGEYNEQFF,TGCGCCAGCAGCTTGAGGCAGGGGGAATACAATGAGCAGTTCTTC
TRBD1,TRBJ2-1,.,TRBV5-6,CANSLGQMYNEQFF,TGTGCCAACAGCTTGGGACAGATGTACAATGAGCAGTTCTTC
TRBD1,TRBJ2-1,.,TRBV5-6,CASSFHRGSSYNEQFF,TGTGCCAGCAGCTTCCACAGGGGGAGCTCCTACAATGAGCAGTTCTTC
TRBD2,TRBJ2-7,.,TRBV2,CASWGGRALYEQYF,TGTGCCAGCTGGGGCGGGAGGGCCTTGTACGAGCAGTACTTC
TRBD2,TRBJ2-1,.,TRBV6-8,CASSYPLGGGNDEQFF,TGTGCCAGCAGTTACCCACTCGGGGGAGGGAACGATGAGCAGTTCTTC
.,TRBJ1-6,.,TRBV28,CASSFLSSYNSPLHF,TGTGCCAGCAGTTTTTTGAGCTCCTATAATTCACCCCTCCACTTT
.,TRBJ2-1,once,TRBV11-2,CASSPFSVGDNEQFF,TGTGCCAGCAGCCCCTTTAGCGTCGGGGACAATGAGCAGTTCTTC
.,TRBJ2-1,.,TRBV2,CASRADLYNEQFF,TGTGCCAGCAGAGCGGACCTCTACAATGAGCAGTTCTTC
.,TRBJ2-1,.,TRBV13,CASSLDPDEQFF,TGTGCCAGCAGCCTAGATCCCGATGAGCAGTTCTTC
.,TRBJ1-1,.,TRBV24-1,CATSASTGSFGAFF,TGTGCCACCAGTGCCTCGACGGGGTCCTTCGGAGCTTTCTTT
.,TRBJ2-1,large,TRBV4-1,CASSLSINYNEQFF,TGCGCCAGCAGCCTTTCGATAAACTACAATGAGCAGTTCTTC
TRBD1,TRBJ1-6,.,TRBV5-4,CASRLQGEVYNSPLHF,TGTGCCAGCAGGTTACAGGGGGAAGTTTATAATTCACCCCTCCACTTT
.,TRBJ2-1,few,TRBV7-6,CASSLDYNEQFF,TGTGCCAGCAGCTTAGACTACAATGAGCAGTTCTTC
.,TRBJ2-3,once,TRBV5-1,CASSSARDSTDTQYF,TGCGCCAGCAGCTCCGCACGGGACAGCACAGATACGCAGTATTTT
TRBD1,TRBJ1-6,.,TRBV7-9,CASTSDRAEWDNSPLHF,TGTGCCAGCACCTCTGACAGGGCAGAGTGGGATAATTCACCCCTCCACTTT
.,TRBJ2-1,.,TRBV7-8,CASSLAGRVSYNEQFF,TGTGCCAGCAGCTTAGCGGGCAGGGTCTCCTACAATGAGCAGTTCTTC
TRBD2,TRBJ2-1,.,TRBV20-1,CSARDLTSDYNEQFF,TGCAGTGCTAGAGATTTGACTAGCGATTACAATGAGCAGTTCTTC
.,TRBJ2-3,large,TRBV4-2,CASSQLGYGADTQYF,TGTGCCAGCAGCCAATTAGGCTACGGGGCAGATACGCAGTATTTT
.,TRBJ2-1,.,TRBV20-1,CSARGGSYNEQFF,TGCAGTGCTAGGGGGGGCTCCTACAATGAGCAGTTCTTC
.,TRBJ2-1,.,TRBV4-2,CASSLLELPGEQFF,TGTGCCAGCAGCCTGTTGGAGCTCCCAGGGGAGCAGTTCTTC
TRBD2,TRBJ2-5,.,TRBV12-3/TRBV12-4,CASSPGLAGVQETQYF,TGTGCCAGCAGCCCCGGGCTAGCGGGCGTCCAAGAGACCCAGTACTTC
TRBD1,TRBJ2-7,.,TRBV29-1,CSVEEGGTGDGYEQYF,TGCAGCGTTGAAGAGGGGGGGACAGGGGATGGCTACGAGCAGTACTTC